This TCR beta chain is from a study of glioma-infiltrating T cells after dendritic cell vaccination. Turning to the study itself: Monocyte-derived dendritic cells, cultured about 7 days with IL-4 and GM-CSF, were pulsed with autologous tumor lysate.

Losses at the gene ends were 6 bases for V and 3 bases for J; bases not matched to a gene: 9. CDR1 is SNHLY and CDR2 is FYNNEI in the germline V gene. The CDR3 is made up of 16 amino acids. Only in-frame clones appear in the TCRdb table, and some are missing; sequencing was by immunoSEQ multiplex PCR. The sample consists of about 92,000 clones, over 75% of them appearing once. The specimen comprised blood, sampled before dendritic cell vaccination. This receptor was obtained from a human donor with glioblastoma. The gene calls are TRBV2 and TRBJ2-1; 9 nucleotides align to TRBD2. As DNA, the CDR3 is TGTGCCAGCAGGGGTCCGGGACTAGCAATCTACAATGAGCAGTTCTTC. Residues: CASRGPGLAIYNEQFF. Supplemented by reference TRBV2 and TRBJ2-1, the full variable domain reads EPEVTQTPSHQVTQMGQEVILRCVPISNHLYFYWYRQILGQKVEFLVSFYNNEISEKSEIFDDQFSVERPDGSNFTLKIRSTKLEDSAMYFCASRGPGLAIYNEQFFGPGTRLTVL.